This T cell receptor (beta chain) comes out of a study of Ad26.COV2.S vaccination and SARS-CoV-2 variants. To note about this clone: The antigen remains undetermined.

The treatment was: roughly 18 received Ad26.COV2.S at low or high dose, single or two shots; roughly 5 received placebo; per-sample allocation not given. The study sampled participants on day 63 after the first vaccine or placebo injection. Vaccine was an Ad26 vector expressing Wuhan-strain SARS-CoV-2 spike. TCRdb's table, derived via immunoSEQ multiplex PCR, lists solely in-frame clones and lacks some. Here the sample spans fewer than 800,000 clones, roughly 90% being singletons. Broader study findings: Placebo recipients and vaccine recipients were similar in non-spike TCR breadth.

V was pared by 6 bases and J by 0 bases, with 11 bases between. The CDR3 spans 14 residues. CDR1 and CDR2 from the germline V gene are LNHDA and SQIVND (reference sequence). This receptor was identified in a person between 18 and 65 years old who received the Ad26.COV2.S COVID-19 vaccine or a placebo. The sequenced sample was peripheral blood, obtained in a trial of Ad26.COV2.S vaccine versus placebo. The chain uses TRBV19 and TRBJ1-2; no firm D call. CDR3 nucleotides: TGTGCCAGTAGCGATGCTAGGTCTAACTATGGCTACACCTTC. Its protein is CASSDARSNYGYTF.